The clone carrying this T cell receptor (beta chain) was detected many times. The data were obtained in a study of spatial heterogeneity in lung cancer. For the study at large: Within raw reads, each unique TCR and UMI combination appeared on average more than ten times.

Sample time point: blood at routine non-recurrence follow-up after resection. Tumor, nontumor lung or frozen PBMC supplied whole RNA, sequenced without sorting. TCRdb re-derived calls from the 5' RACE reads in MiXCR, one entry per CDR3 protein. Here the sample spans 25,000 to 35,000 distinct CDR3 sequences, about 10% being singletons. The sequence derives from a female donor with early-stage non-small cell lung cancer. Sequences were derived from PBMCs, sampled at follow-up.

The CDR3 DNA is TGTGCCATCTTACGGGACTCCTCCACCGGGGAGCTGTTTTTT. Its protein product is CAILRDSSTGELFF. The rearrangement links TRBV6-6 to TRBJ2-2; a possible D gene is TRBD2 (6 bases). The V gene lost 10 bases and the J gene lost 4 bases, with 16 bases spanning the gap. CDR3 length: 14 residues. Looked up from germline, CDR1 is MNHNY and CDR2 is SVGAGI (reference sequence).